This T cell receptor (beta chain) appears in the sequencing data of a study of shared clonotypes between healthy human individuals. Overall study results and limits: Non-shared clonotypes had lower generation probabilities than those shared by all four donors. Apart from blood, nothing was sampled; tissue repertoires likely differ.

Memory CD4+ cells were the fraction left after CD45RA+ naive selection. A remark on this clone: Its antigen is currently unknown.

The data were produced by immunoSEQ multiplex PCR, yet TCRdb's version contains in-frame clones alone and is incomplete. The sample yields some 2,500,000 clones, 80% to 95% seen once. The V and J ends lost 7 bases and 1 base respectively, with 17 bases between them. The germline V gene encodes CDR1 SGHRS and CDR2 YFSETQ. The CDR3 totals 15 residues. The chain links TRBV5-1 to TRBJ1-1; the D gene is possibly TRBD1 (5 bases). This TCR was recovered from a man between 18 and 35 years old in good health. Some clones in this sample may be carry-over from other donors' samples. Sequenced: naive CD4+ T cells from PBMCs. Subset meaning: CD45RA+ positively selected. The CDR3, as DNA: TGCGCCAGCCGATCCGGGGCAGGCAGGAACACTGAAGCTTTCTTT. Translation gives CASRSGAGRNTEAFF.